This is a list of T cell receptor beta chains from one sample in a study of blood T cell repertoires in COVID-19. Clones were sequenced by immunoSEQ multiplex PCR, and TCRdb holds only the in-frame ones, with some missing. The sample comprises 230,000 or so clones, roughly 80% of which are singletons, and 20% rests with the top ten. Specimen: peripheral blood. The origin of the receptors is a man aged 30 to 45 with active or convalescent COVID-19. The CDR3 runs from the conserved cysteine through the conserved F or W.

v_call | cdr3_aa
TRBV4-3 | CASSATTGTNEKLFF
TRBV6-2/TRBV6-3 | CASSRRRGPGALHF
TRBV5-6 | CASSFLQAGGDAEQYF
TRBV7-9 | CASSLWTQGAANYGYTF
TRBV7-6 | CASSETGGDFAVNQPQHF
TRBV6-4 | CASSDRKSLAGTDTQYF
TRBV7-9 | CASSPGTYEQYF
TRBV5-6 | CASSFRGVHEQYF
TRBV15 | CATSRDPAGVNEQFF
TRBV30 | CAWFPGQPGTYEQYF
TRBV25-1 | CASRGQPAYEQYF
TRBV6-4 | CASSAKRGWETQYF
TRBV27 | CASTKGGTGGSEQYF
TRBV24-1 | CATSHGSYSGNEQFF
TRBV7-6 | CASSLGTGNQPQHF
TRBV24-1 | CATSDRDRPRNEQFF
TRBV4-1 | CASSQAARDEQYF
TRBV7-8 | CASSQPSGTGGNSNQPQHF
TRBV4-3 | CASSQDIGGRRASTGELFF
TRBV24-1 | CATSDPLLAGGSTGELFF
TRBV29-1 | CSGATSGSANTQYF
TRBV19 | CASSIVSSGRSPPNNEQFF
TRBV18 | CASSHRFDRDTEAFF
TRBV29-1 | CSVGRRNSGRAGTGELFF
TRBV6-1 | CASSDRGLNTEAFF
TRBV27 | CASSSQALGNEQYF
TRBV6-2/TRBV6-3 | CASSYSMRVETQYF
TRBV7-9 | CASSFDGDTQYF
TRBV4-3 | CASSQDLRQGNEKLFF
TRBV28 | CASSFTRDKDSPLHF